These 29 T cell receptor beta chains originate from one sample sequenced in a study of beta chain features in type 1 diabetes. Sequenced material consisted of expressed TCRB transcripts (all of the isolated RNA was reverse transcribed). Sequencing was performed with immunoSEQ multiplex PCR; in TCRdb, only in-frame clones are kept and a portion is missing. The sample yields hundreds of thousands of clones, 68% seen once. Sequences were obtained from naive CD4+ T cells from blood. The receptors derive from a man younger than 45 in good health.

This chain uses TRBV29-1 with TRBJ2-3, with D tentatively TRBD1 or TRBD2 (5 bases each). This CDR3 comprises 11 residues. V dropped 4 bases and J dropped 9 bases, with 11 bases sitting between them. Germline V lookup: CDR1 SQVTM, CDR2 ANQGSEA. The CDR3 sequence is CSVAQGETQYF. CDR3 DNA sequence: TGCAGCGTTGCTCAGGGAGAGACGCAGTATTTT.

The V and J genes are TRBV6-6 and TRBJ2-3, with D hard to call. The CDR3 extends over 14 amino acids. Germline-derived CDR1 and CDR2 are MNHNY and SVGAGI (reference sequence). Trimming cost V 5 bases and J 4 bases, with 13 bases left between them. CDR3 DNA sequence: TGTGCCAGCAGTCAACGGGTCTTCCCAGATACGCAGTATTTT. Amino acid sequence: CASSQRVFPDTQYF.

This clone was seen more than once but under ten times. V gene TRBV30 combines with J gene TRBJ2-5; D gene ambiguous. The CDR3 sequence is 12 residues long. Germline V gene lookup returns CDR1 GTSNPN and CDR2 SVGIG (reference sequence). V dropped 1 base and J dropped 4 bases, with 7 bases sitting between them. The DNA of the CDR3 is TGTGCCTGGAGTGGCCTCCTAGAGACCCAGTACTTC. Protein product: CAWSGLLETQYF.

This clone has just a few counts. V gene TRBV30 combines with J gene TRBJ2-3; 12 bases align to TRBD2. The CDR3 totals 16 residues. Germline V lookup: CDR1 GTSNPN, CDR2 SVGIG (reference sequence). V was pared by 3 bases and J by 1 base, with 5 bases of the junction left unmatched. The CDR3 nucleotides are TGTGCCTGGAGATCTCGACTAGCGGGGGGCACAGATACGCAGTATTTT. Its protein is CAWRSRLAGGTDTQYF.

The CDR3 sequence: CASSPNGGKGQETQYF. The CDR3 DNA reads as TGTGCCAGCAGCCCGAACGGGGGGAAGGGACAAGAGACCCAGTACTTC. The chain carries TRBV5-4 and TRBJ2-5, with TRBD2 matching over 7 bases. This CDR3 spans 16 amino acids. The J segment lost 2 bases and the V segment lost 4 bases, leaving 11 bases of the junction unmatched. The germline gives CDR1 SGHNT, CDR2 YYREEE (reference sequence).

The V call is TRBV18, the J call TRBJ2-5; D unclear. Germline assignment: CDR1 KGHSH and CDR2 LQKENI. The CDR3 extends over 12 amino acids. V was shortened by 1 base and J by 5 bases, with 5 bases between the two germline ends. DNA for the CDR3: TGTGCCAGCTCACCACAGGTGGAGACCCAGTACTTC. This sequence encodes CASSPQVETQYF.

In DNA form, the CDR3 reads TGTGCCAGCAGCGTAGAACCCAGGGCGAACACTGAAGCTTTCTTT. Its protein product is CASSVEPRANTEAFF. The chain links TRBV9 to TRBJ1-1, with D possibly being TRBD1 (5 bases). This CDR3 has 15 amino acids. V lost 0 bases, J lost 1 base, and 10 bases lay in between. Germline V gives CDR1 SGDLS, CDR2 YYNGEE.

The chain combines TRBV29-1 with TRBJ1-1; D is possibly TRBD1 (5 bases). The CDR3 is 13 residues long. The ends were cut back, 7 bases at V and 4 bases at J, with 16 bases in the middle. Germline V CDR1 and CDR2: SQVTM, ANQGSEA. Written as DNA, the CDR3 is TGCAGCGCCCGCGGGACCCTGGGCACTGAAGCTTTCTTT. The encoded protein is CSARGTLGTEAFF. Full variable domain (remainder filled in from reference TRBV29-1 and TRBJ1-1): SAVISQKPSRDICQRGTSLTIQCQVDSQVTMMFWYRQQPGQSLTLIATANQGSEATYESGFVIDKFPISRPNLTFSTLTVSNMSPEDSSIYLCSARGTLGTEAFFGQGTRLTVV.

This CDR3 is CASSESSGPGKTQYF. In DNA form, the CDR3 reads TGTGCCAGCAGCGAGAGCAGCGGTCCGGGCAAGACCCAGTACTTC. This rearrangement joins TRBV7-2 to TRBJ2-5; D is perhaps TRBD2 (5 bases). The CDR3 spans 15 residues. V was pared by 5 bases and J by 6 bases, with 19 bases between. CDR1 is SGHTA, CDR2 FQGNSA, per germline. Full variable domain (missing parts from reference TRBV7-2 and TRBJ2-5): GAGVSQSPSNKVTEKGKDVELRCDPISGHTALYWYRQSLGQGLEFLIYFQGNSAPDKSGLPSDRFSAERTGGSVSTLTIQRTQQEDSAVYLCASSESSGPGKTQYFGPGTRLLVL.

The chain joins TRBV4-3 to TRBJ2-7; TRBD2 matches 10 bases. The CDR3 runs to 15 residues. Germline V gives CDR1 LGHNA, CDR2 YSLEER. J lost 5 bases, V lost 0 bases, and 4 bases had no gene match. The CDR3 sequence: CASSQEGLAGDEQYF. The CDR3 nucleotides read TGCGCCAGCAGCCAAGAGGGCCTAGCGGGAGACGAGCAGTACTTC.

The CDR3: CASSPTSGSAYEQYF. In DNA form, the CDR3 reads TGTGCCAGCAGCCCAACTAGCGGGAGCGCCTACGAGCAGTACTTC. The genes are TRBV7-2 and TRBJ2-7; 11 bases align to TRBD2. The V segment lost 5 bases and the J segment 2 bases; nucleotides outside the gene matches: 5. The germline gives CDR1 SGHTA, CDR2 FQGNSA. There are 15 residues in the CDR3.

The chain links TRBV9 to TRBJ2-1, with 9 positions matching TRBD2. CDR3 length: 17 amino acids. V shed 4 bases, J shed 6 bases, and the junction held 14 bases outside the gene matches. Germline CDR1 reads SGDLS; CDR2 reads YYNGEE. The chain's CDR3 is CASSPTGTSNPLNEQFF. Here the CDR3 DNA reads TGTGCCAGCAGCCCAACCGGGACTAGCAACCCCCTCAATGAGCAGTTCTTC.

This sequence joins TRBV14 and TRBJ2-1; 11 positions agree with TRBD2. CDR3 length equals 15 residues. Germline V CDR1 and CDR2: SGHDN, FVKESK. The ends lost 4 bases at V and 10 bases at J; junction bases unmatched: 9. The CDR3: CASSRGLAGFSEQFF. The CDR3 coding sequence is TGTGCCAGCAGCCGCGGACTAGCGGGTTTTAGCGAGCAGTTCTTC.

The table lists this clone with a count of one. The junction and the germline gene differ at one end; a read error may be behind it. The CDR3 here is CASSLAGTGPPVF. The DNA for the CDR3 is TGTGCCAGCAGCCTAGCCGGGACAGGCCCCCCGGTTTTT. The V call is TRBV7-9, the J call TRBJ2-3, with 8 bases lining up with TRBD1. The germline V gene has CDR1 SEHNR and CDR2 FQNEAQ (reference sequence). There are 13 residues in the CDR3.

In its sample, this clone was seen once. The chain couples TRBV5-1 to TRBJ2-1; D could derive from TRBD1 or TRBD2 (5 bases each). Trimming stripped 4 bases from V and 9 bases from J, with 8 bases between. This CDR3 is 11 amino acids long. The germline CDR1 and CDR2 sequences are SGHRS and YFSETQ. The CDR3 DNA is TGCGCCAGCAGCGGGGACGGTGAGCAGTTCTTC. It translates to CASSGDGEQFF.

V is TRBV15 and J is TRBJ2-5; 10 bases fit TRBD1. The germline CDR1 and CDR2 sequences are LNHNV and YYDKDF (reference sequence). This CDR3 is 17 amino acids long. Trimming removed 6 bases from V and 1 base from J; junction bases left unmatched: 11. This chain's CDR3 is CATRLVTGQGVQETQYF. The CDR3, as DNA: TGTGCCACCAGATTAGTGACCGGACAGGGGGTCCAAGAGACCCAGTACTTC.

The chain carries TRBV30 and TRBJ2-2, with TRBD1 matching over 9 bases. V was clipped by 0 bases and J by 5 bases; unmatched bases: 16. CDR1 is GTSNPN, CDR2 SVGIG, per germline (reference sequence). The length of the CDR3 is 19 residues. The CDR3 DNA sequence: TGTGCCTGGAGTGTACCCATCTACAGGGGGACAGGGAGGACCGGGGAGCTGTTTTTT. Its translation is CAWSVPIYRGTGRTGELFF.

The chain carries TRBV6-5 and TRBJ2-3; 10 bases line up with TRBD1. After removal of 8 bases from V and 3 bases from J, the junction contained 5 bases not matched to a gene. This CDR3 region has 14 residues. The germline gives CDR1 MNHEY, CDR2 SVGAGI. CDR3 loop: CASHRGQGTDTQYF. For the CDR3, the DNA is TGTGCCAGCCATAGGGGACAGGGGACAGATACGCAGTATTTT.

The genes are TRBV15 and TRBJ2-5, with 9 bases fitting TRBD2. J was trimmed by 6 bases and V by 5 bases; bases with no gene match: 7. CDR1 and CDR2 from the germline V gene are LNHNV and YYDKDF (reference sequence). The CDR3 totals 14 residues. CDR3 residues: CATSGGGGAKTQYF. CDR3 nucleotides: TGTGCCACCAGCGGAGGCGGGGGGGCAAAGACCCAGTACTTC.

This chain connects TRBV29-1 to TRBJ2-5, with D possibly being TRBD1 (6 bases). The tail of the sequence fits TRBJ2-7 better, so the J call may be wrong. From germline, CDR1 is SQVTM and CDR2 ANQGSEA. The CDR3 is made up of 12 amino acids. In DNA form, the CDR3 reads TGCAGCGTCCGGGACATAAACTACGAGCAGTACTTC. Encoded protein: CSVRDINYEQYF.

The rearrangement joins TRBV28 to TRBJ1-2; 11 nucleotides match TRBD1. The CDR3 has 14 amino acids. V shed 7 bases and J 6 bases; nucleotides not matched to a gene: 7. The germline V gene has CDR1 MDHEN and CDR2 SYDVKM. The CDR3 DNA is TGTGCCAGCAACTGGGGGACAGGGGGAGATGGCTACACCTTC. As protein: CASNWGTGGDGYTF.

Points on this clone: Other DNA sequences from this sample encode an identical CDR3 as well. The V call is TRBV30, the J call TRBJ2-3; TRBD2 might be the D (6 bases). The CDR3 loop spans 15 amino acids. CDR1 and CDR2 (germline): GTSNPN, SVGIG (reference sequence). The germline V and J ends were trimmed by 0 bases and 0 bases, with 10 bases remaining between them. CDR3 amino acids: CAWSVLAGSTDTQYF. The CDR3 DNA reads as TGTGCCTGGAGTGTACTTGCGGGGAGCACAGATACGCAGTATTTT.

The chain combines TRBV29-1 with TRBJ2-4, with D possibly matching TRBD1 (7 bases). The CDR3 sequence is 13 residues long. V lost 6 bases to trimming and J lost 1 base, with 10 bases between them. CDR1 is SQVTM, CDR2 ANQGSEA, per germline. The DNA of the CDR3 is TGCAGCGTGACAGGGAGGGCCAAAAACATTCAGTACTTC. This codes for CSVTGRAKNIQYF.

The chain is built from TRBV7-2 and TRBJ2-3, with D tentatively TRBD2 (5 bases). V was trimmed by 7 bases and J by 3 bases, leaving 17 bases between them. The CDR3 has 15 amino acids. Germline CDR1 SGHTA, CDR2 FQGNSA. For the CDR3, the DNA is TGTGCCAGCAAAGCTACCGGACTGACTACAGATACGCAGTATTTT. This gives the protein CASKATGLTTDTQYF.

CDR3 loop: CASSVGQMNTEAFF. In DNA, the CDR3 is TGTGCCAGCAGCGTCGGACAGATGAACACTGAAGCTTTCTTT. This chain uses TRBV7-9 with TRBJ1-1, with D possibly matching TRBD1 (6 bases). The CDR3 contains 14 residues. The germline gives CDR1 SEHNR, CDR2 FQNEAQ (reference sequence). The ends were cut back, 5 bases at V and 0 bases at J, with 10 bases in the middle.

V and J are TRBV4-3 and TRBJ2-6; D is unresolved. V gave up 1 base and J gave up 1 base, with 5 bases separating them. The CDR3 is 15 residues long. Germline assignment: CDR1 LGHNA and CDR2 YSLEER. The CDR3: CASSQVLSGANVLTF. In nucleotides, the CDR3 is TGCGCCAGCAGCCAAGTCCTTTCTGGGGCCAACGTCCTGACTTTC.

The CDR3 reads CASSLFSPLGQAPQETQYF. The CDR3 DNA sequence: TGTGCCAGCAGCTTATTTTCTCCTTTGGGACAGGCCCCTCAAGAGACCCAGTACTTC. The chain employs TRBV7-9 and TRBJ2-5, with 8 bases that match TRBD1. J lost 2 bases, V lost 2 bases, and 16 bases had no gene match. Germline loops: CDR1 SEHNR, CDR2 FQNEAQ (reference sequence). This CDR3 is 19 amino acids long. The variable domain in full, completed from reference TRBV7-9 and TRBJ2-5, reads DTGVSQNPRHKITKRGQNVTFRCDPISEHNRLYWYRQTLGQGPEFLTYFQNEAQLEKSRLLSDRFSAERPKGSFSTLEIQRTEQGDSAMYLCASSLFSPLGQAPQETQYFGPGTRLLVL.

Concerning this clone: The identical CDR3 is also encoded by other nucleotide sequences in the sample. The chain combines TRBV9 with TRBJ1-1, with D hard to call. The ends were cut back, 0 bases at V and 2 bases at J, with 8 bases in the middle. Germline V gene lookup returns CDR1 SGDLS and CDR2 YYNGEE. The CDR3 sequence is 14 residues long. As DNA, the CDR3 is TGTGCCAGCAGCGTAGATGGGGTAAACACTGAAGCTTTCTTT. This encodes CASSVDGVNTEAFF.

V and J are TRBV10-3 and TRBJ1-5; the D is unclear. Trimming took 0 bases from V and 7 from J, leaving 4 bases between them. The CDR3 runs 12 residues. Germline V lookup: CDR1 ENHRY, CDR2 SYGVKD. The DNA for the CDR3 is TGTGCCATCAGTGAGTCGGGCCAGCCCCAGCATTTT. This codes for CAISESGQPQHF.